These 26 T cell receptor beta chains were sequenced from one sample in a study of molecular identifiers for immune sequencing clone quantification. One entry per CDR3 protein results from TCRdb running MiXCR on the PCR reads. The table lists a few hundred thousand distinct CDR3 sequences, over 20% of them singletons. Material for sequencing was naive CD8+ T cells from blood, with Jurkat cell RNA spiked in. Subset meaning: FACS-sorted CD8+CD4-CCR7+CD45RA+ naive T cells. Receptors originate from a human donor in good health. Some libraries in this study had Jurkat cell RNA spiked in.

The rearrangement joins TRBV6-2 or TRBV6-3 to TRBJ1-5, with TRBD1 matching over 9 bases. The CDR3 is 16 residues long. The germline V gene has CDR1 MNHEY and CDR2 SVGEGT. The trim removed 3 bases at V and 1 base at J, leaving 4 bases unmatched. CDR3 protein: CASSYSGQGSNQPQHF. The CDR3 coding sequence is TGTGCCAGCAGTTATTCCGGACAGGGGAGCAATCAGCCCCAGCATTTT.

This clonotype appeared a few times. This chain joins TRBV9 and TRBJ1-2; 8 nucleotides match TRBD1. CDR3 size: 14 residues. Looked up from germline, CDR1 is SGDLS and CDR2 is YYNGEE. The V gene end was trimmed by 3 bases and the J gene end by 8 bases; junction bases not matched to a gene: 9. The CDR3 nucleotides read TGTGCCAGCAGCGCGACCGGGACAGGCATAGGCTACACCTTC. Residues: CASSATGTGIGYTF.

This clonotype was recorded once. This chain connects TRBV19 to TRBJ2-7; TRBD1 matches at 8 bases. J was trimmed by 5 bases and V by 5 bases; bases with no gene match: 8. The length of the CDR3 is 14 residues. CDR1 is LNHDA and CDR2 is SQIVND in the germline V gene (reference sequence). DNA of the CDR3: TGTGCCAGTAGTGATTACGGACAGGGCCACGAGCAGTACTTC. This sequence encodes CASSDYGQGHEQYF.

A word on this clonotype: One junction end does not reproduce the germline sequence, and a read error may be involved. The CDR3 here is CASKLGTKDEELFF. The CDR3 region has the DNA TGTGCCAGCAAACTCGGGACAAAGGATGAAGAACTGTTTTTT. This sequence joins TRBV12-3 or TRBV12-4 and TRBJ1-4, with D possibly being TRBD1 (6 bases). The CDR3 spans 14 residues.

In its sample, this clonotype was seen a few times. The rearrangement links TRBV28 to TRBJ2-7; D possibly uses TRBD1 or TRBD2 (6 bases each). The CDR3 loop spans 12 amino acids. V was trimmed by 5 bases and J by 6 bases, leaving 11 bases between them. In germline, CDR1 is MDHEN, CDR2 SYDVKM. CDR3 bases: TGTGCCAGCAGTAACCCGGGGGCCGAGCAGTACTTC. This encodes CASSNPGAEQYF.

This clonotype showed up just a few times. The gene calls are TRBV6-6 and TRBJ2-7; perhaps TRBD2 as D (5 bases). Germline CDR1 MNHNY, CDR2 SVGAGI (reference sequence). This CDR3 has 17 residues. Trimming removed 0 bases from V and 0 bases from J, with 15 bases in between. The CDR3 DNA is TGTGCCAGCAGTTACTCCGGCGGGTCCAAGATCTCCTACGAGCAGTACTTC. It encodes CASSYSGGSKISYEQYF.

Concerning this clonotype: As the CDR3 is not closed by the conserved phenylalanine or tryptophan, this likely results from a read error. The V call is TRBV4-3, the J call TRBJ2-1; D is tentatively TRBD1 or TRBD2 (5 bases each). The CDR3 totals 20 residues. The germline V gene has CDR1 LGHNA and CDR2 YSLEER. Trimming shortened V by 0 bases and J by 8 bases, and 29 bases separated the two germline ends. As DNA, the CDR3 is TGCGCCAGCAGCCAAGACTCAGGGAGTTTGATGCAGGTGGAGGTTGATGAGCAGTTCCTC. Its protein is CASSQDSGSLMQVEVDEQFL.

This clonotype was detected ten times or more. The chain carries TRBV7-9 and TRBJ1-1, with TRBD1 matching 7 bases. The CDR3 loop spans 16 amino acids. Germline CDR1 SEHNR, CDR2 FQNEAQ (reference sequence). The J segment lost 5 bases and the V segment lost 3 bases, leaving 12 bases of the junction unmatched. The CDR3 coding sequence is TGTGCCAGCAGCTTTCGACAGGGTGATATTGGGACTGAAGCTTTCTTT. Its protein is CASSFRQGDIGTEAFF.

V gene TRBV20-1 combines with J gene TRBJ1-1; 7 bases are shared with TRBD1. CDR3 length: 15 residues. Trimming removed 0 bases from V and 5 bases from J; junction bases left unmatched: 9. Germline values: CDR1 DFQATT, CDR2 SNEGSKA (reference sequence). CDR3 sequence (DNA): TGCAGTGCTAGAGATCGCCCAAGGGGGCAAACTGAAGCTTTCTTT. Its translation: CSARDRPRGQTEAFF.

This clonotype has ten or more counts. The rearrangement links TRBV5-6 to TRBJ1-4; D might be TRBD1 (5 bases). Germline V gene sequence: CDR1 SGHDT, CDR2 YYEEEE. The CDR3 sequence is 18 residues long. V was shortened by 4 bases and J by 2 bases, with 21 bases between the two germline ends. CDR3 residues: CASSPWGGMGWTNEKLFF. In nucleotides, the CDR3 is TGTGCCAGCAGCCCCTGGGGGGGTATGGGCTGGACTAATGAAAAACTGTTTTTT.

This chain uses TRBV15 with TRBJ2-7, with D maybe TRBD1 (5 bases). Germline V gene lookup returns CDR1 LNHNV and CDR2 YYDKDF (reference sequence). The CDR3 runs 15 residues. V dropped 6 bases and J dropped 3 bases, with 18 bases sitting between them. CDR3 DNA sequence: TGTGCCACCAGTTCCAGGCAGGGTCATCACTACGAGCAGTACTTC. This sequence encodes CATSSRQGHHYEQYF.

The table lists this clonotype with many counts. The chain links TRBV5-1 to TRBJ2-1, with 9 bases lining up with TRBD2. From germline, CDR1 is SGHRS and CDR2 YFSETQ. With 4 bases clipped from V and 14 bases from J, the junction kept 7 bases outside the gene matches. The CDR3 consists of 12 residues. The CDR3 DNA follows: TGCGCCAGCAGCCCGGGGACTAGCTTGGAGTTCTTC. This gives the protein CASSPGTSLEFF.

The chain has TRBV29-1 and TRBJ2-1, with D maybe TRBD2 (5 bases). The CDR3 has 14 residues. Between the trimmed V and J ends, which lost 3 bases and 0 bases, there was a span of 9 bases. From germline, CDR1 is SQVTM and CDR2 ANQGSEA. CDR3 in amino acids: CSVDRTDSYNEQFF. CDR3 in DNA: TGCAGCGTTGATAGGACTGACTCCTACAATGAGCAGTTCTTC.

The V call is TRBV20-1, the J call TRBJ2-7, with TRBD2 identical over 7 bases. With V trimmed by 0 bases and J by 3 bases, 2 bases remained unmatched. The CDR3 sequence is 13 residues long. CDR1 and CDR2 from the germline V gene are DFQATT and SNEGSKA (reference sequence). The CDR3 sequence: CSAREAGYYEQYF. As DNA, the CDR3 is TGCAGTGCTAGAGAAGCGGGGTACTACGAGCAGTACTTC.

In this sample, this clonotype turned up a few times. This chain connects TRBV28 to TRBJ2-1; 8 nucleotides match TRBD1. Germline CDR1 is MDHEN and CDR2 is SYDVKM. CDR3 length equals 14 residues. With V trimmed by 6 bases and J by 5 bases, 6 bases remained unmatched. CDR3 loop: CASSLLTGDNEQFF. The CDR3 DNA reads as TGTGCCAGCAGCCTATTGACAGGGGACAATGAGCAGTTCTTC.

The CDR3 region is CASSFSTGPYEQYF. The CDR3 DNA follows: TGTGCCAGCAGTTTCTCCACAGGGCCCTACGAGCAGTACTTC. This chain connects TRBV27 to TRBJ2-7, with a weak D call TRBD1 (6 bases). Trimming took off 3 bases at V and 2 bases at J, with 11 bases between the two ends. CDR1 and CDR2 from the germline V gene are MNHEY and SMNVEV (reference sequence). This CDR3 region has 14 residues.

This sequence joins TRBV10-3 and TRBJ1-6; D is uncertain. Deletions cut 0 bases from V and 0 bases from J, with 6 bases between. Germline assignment: CDR1 ENHRY and CDR2 SYGVKD. CDR3 size: 16 residues. CDR3 protein: CAISESVNSYNSPLHF. DNA of the CDR3: TGTGCCATCAGTGAGTCTGTCAACTCCTATAATTCACCCCTCCACTTT.

This clonotype showed up many times. The J gene is TRBJ2-7, the V gene TRBV6-2 or TRBV6-3; D not certain. The V and J ends lost 5 bases and 7 bases respectively, with 9 bases between them. Germline V CDR1 and CDR2: MNHEY, SVGEGT. This CDR3 contains 11 residues. The CDR3 coding sequence is TGTGCCAGCAGTCCCCGTTGGGAGCAGTACTTC. Its protein product is CASSPRWEQYF.

This clonotype was detected ten times or more. CDR3 bases: TGTGCCAGCAGCCACTCCGGGGGCAGGACTGAAGCTTTCTTT. It translates to CASSHSGGRTEAFF. V gene TRBV14 combines with J gene TRBJ1-1; D may be TRBD1 (6 bases). The V end was cut by 3 bases, the J end by 5 bases, with 13 bases between. This CDR3 is built from 14 residues. Germline CDR1 and CDR2: SGHDN and FVKESK.

This clonotype was recorded once. The chain is built from TRBV20-1 and TRBJ2-1; 7 bases agree with TRBD2. The ends lost 2 bases at V and 7 bases at J; junction bases unmatched: 17. Germline V CDR1 and CDR2: DFQATT, SNEGSKA (reference sequence). The CDR3 is made up of 17 amino acids. The CDR3 region is CSARNSVIRGVWNEQFF. CDR3 nucleotides: TGCAGTGCTAGAAATAGTGTCATCCGGGGGGTTTGGAATGAGCAGTTCTTC.

The chain couples TRBV6-2 or TRBV6-3 to TRBJ1-2, with a tentative D call TRBD1 (5 bases). The CDR3 has 13 amino acids. From germline, CDR1 is MNHEY and CDR2 SVGEGT. Trimming left V 4 bases short and J 5 bases short, with 11 bases between. CDR3 nucleotide sequence: TGTGCCAGCAGTTGGGGCATTGCATATGGCTACACCTTC. This gives the protein CASSWGIAYGYTF.

This clonotype was recorded a few times. V is TRBV19 and J is TRBJ2-7; D perhaps matches TRBD2 (6 bases). The CDR3 extends over 16 amino acids. The V and J ends lost 0 bases and 0 bases respectively, with 12 bases between them. Germline values: CDR1 LNHDA, CDR2 SQIVND (reference sequence). The CDR3 DNA is TGTGCCAGTAGTATAGATGCGAGCGGGCGCTCCTACGAGCAGTACTTC. It codes for CASSIDASGRSYEQYF.

This chain uses TRBV7-9 with TRBJ1-5; 8 bases fit TRBD1. The CDR3 sequence is 17 residues long. Trimming cost V 3 bases and J 0 bases; bases outside gene matches: 7. Germline V lookup: CDR1 SEHNR, CDR2 FQNEAQ (reference sequence). Here the CDR3 DNA reads TGTGCCAGCAGCTTCGGACAGGGATCCTTTAGCAATCAGCCCCAGCATTTT. Translated, it gives CASSFGQGSFSNQPQHF.

This clonotype was counted between two and nine times. For the CDR3, the DNA is TGTGCCAGCAGTTTCAGGGAGGGTCCTAACTATGGCTACACCTTC. Translation: CASSFREGPNYGYTF. V usage is TRBV27 and J usage is TRBJ1-2, with TRBD1 as a possible D gene (5 bases). The CDR3 has 15 residues. Germline CDR1 is MNHEY and CDR2 is SMNVEV (reference sequence). V lost 3 bases, J lost 0 bases, and 11 bases lay in between.

This clonotype showed up many times. This rearrangement joins TRBV7-2 to TRBJ2-7; no clear D gene. This CDR3 region has 14 residues. The germline CDR1 and CDR2 sequences are SGHTA and FQGNSA. V lost 5 bases, J lost 2 bases, and 13 bases lay in between. Here the CDR3 reads CASSLRPETYEQYF. The CDR3, as DNA: TGTGCCAGCAGCCTGAGACCGGAGACCTACGAGCAGTACTTC.

Notes on this clonotype: This may be a read error: a much more frequent sequence differs by one nucleotide. The rearrangement joins TRBV4-3 to TRBJ1-3; D uncertain. Trimming left V 0 bases short and J 2 bases short, with 14 bases between. Germline assignment: CDR1 LGHNA and CDR2 YSLEER. The CDR3 sequence is 17 residues long. As DNA, the CDR3 is TGCGCCAGCAGCCAAGATATGTCTCAGGCCCCTGGAAACACCATATATTTT. Its translation: CASSQDMSQAPGNTIYF.